This entry describes one T cell receptor (beta chain). The CDR3 spans 19 residues. Germline loops: CDR1 DFQATT, CDR2 SNEGSKA (reference sequence). The junction had 12 bases not matched to a gene; V was cut back by 5 bases and J by 0 bases. TCRdb redid the calling of the RT-PCR reads with MiXCR, one entry per CDR3 protein. Of hundreds of thousands of distinct CDR3 sequences listed, over 12% are singletons. The rearrangement joins TRBV20-1 to TRBJ2-1, with 14 bases identical to TRBD2. This clonotype originated in a female donor in good health, serving as a healthy control. Material: memory CD4+ T cells from blood. The CDR3 DNA sequence: TGCAGTGCTCGGTTAGGGACTAGCGGGGGCCATAGCTCCTACAATGAGCAGTTCTTC. Protein product: CSARLGTSGGHSSYNEQFF.